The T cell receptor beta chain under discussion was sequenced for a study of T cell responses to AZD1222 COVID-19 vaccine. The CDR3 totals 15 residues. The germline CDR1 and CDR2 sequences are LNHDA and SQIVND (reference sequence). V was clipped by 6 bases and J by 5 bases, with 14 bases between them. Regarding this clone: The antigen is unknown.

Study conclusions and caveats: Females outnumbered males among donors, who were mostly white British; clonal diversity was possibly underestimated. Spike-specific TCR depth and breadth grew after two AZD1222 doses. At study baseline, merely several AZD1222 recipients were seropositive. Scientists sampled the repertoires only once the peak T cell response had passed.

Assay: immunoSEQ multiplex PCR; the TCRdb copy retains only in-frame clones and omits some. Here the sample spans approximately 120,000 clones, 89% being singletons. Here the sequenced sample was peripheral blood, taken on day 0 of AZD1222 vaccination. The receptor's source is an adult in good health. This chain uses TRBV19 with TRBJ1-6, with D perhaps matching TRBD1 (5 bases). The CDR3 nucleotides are TGTGCCAGTAGCATGGGGCAGTGGAATAATTCACCCCTCCACTTT. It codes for CASSMGQWNNSPLHF.